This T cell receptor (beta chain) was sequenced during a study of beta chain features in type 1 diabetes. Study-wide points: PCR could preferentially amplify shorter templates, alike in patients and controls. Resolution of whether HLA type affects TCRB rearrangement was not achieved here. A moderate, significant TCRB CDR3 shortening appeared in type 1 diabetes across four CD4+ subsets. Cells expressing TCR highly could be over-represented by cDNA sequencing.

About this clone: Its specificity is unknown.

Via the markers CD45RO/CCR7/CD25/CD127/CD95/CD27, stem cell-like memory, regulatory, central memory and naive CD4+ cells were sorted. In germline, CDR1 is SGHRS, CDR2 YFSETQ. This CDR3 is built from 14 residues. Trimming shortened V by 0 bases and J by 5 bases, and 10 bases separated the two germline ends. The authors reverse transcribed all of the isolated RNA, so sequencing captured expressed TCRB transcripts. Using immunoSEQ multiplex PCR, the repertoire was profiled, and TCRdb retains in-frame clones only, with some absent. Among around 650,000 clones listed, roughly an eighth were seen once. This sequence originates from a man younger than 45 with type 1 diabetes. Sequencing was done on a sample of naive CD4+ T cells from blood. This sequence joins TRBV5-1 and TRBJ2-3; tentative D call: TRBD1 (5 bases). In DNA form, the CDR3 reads TGCGCCAGCAGCTTGGTGCCAGGGCAAGATACGCAGTATTTT. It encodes CASSLVPGQDTQYF.